This is a list of T cell receptor beta chains from one sample in a study of PD-1 blockade in classical Hodgkin lymphoma. The protocol was immunoSEQ multiplex PCR, while the TCRdb copy is restricted to in-frame clones and leaves out a portion. In the table there are 46,000 or so clones, approximately 78% of which are singletons. The sequenced sample was peripheral blood mononuclear cells (PBMCs), obtained before the fourth cycle of nivolumab. Receptors were obtained from a human donor with classical Hodgkin lymphoma. CDR3s include the opening cysteine and the closing phenylalanine or tryptophan. D genes are given only for firm matches. The size of a clone is reported for some rows only, either as once, few or many, or as a class for expanded clones.

d_gene,abundance,j_gene,v_gene,CDR3aa,CDR3nt
-,-,TRBJ2-7,TRBV5-5,CASSLGSGQQYEQYF,TGTGCCAGCAGCTTGGGTTCTGGACAGCAATACGAGCAGTACTTC
-,-,TRBJ1-2,TRBV19,CASSIVNPSSYTF,TGTGCCAGTAGTATAGTAAACCCAAGCAGCTACACCTTC
TRBD2,-,TRBJ2-3,TRBV6-4,CASSNGLAGGADTQYF,TGTGCCAGCAGTAACGGACTAGCGGGGGGGGCAGATACGCAGTATTTT
-,-,TRBJ1-2,TRBV30,CAWSTNRGGYTF,TGTGCCTGGAGTACCAACCGGGGCGGCTACACCTTC
-,-,TRBJ2-1,TRBV5-1,CASTPGGVEQFF,TGCGCCAGCACCCCCGGGGGCGTTGAGCAGTTCTTC
TRBD2,-,TRBJ2-1,TRBV7-2,CASSLLAGGHNEQFF,TGTGCCAGCAGCTTATTAGCGGGGGGACACAATGAGCAGTTCTTC
-,-,TRBJ1-2,TRBV27,CASSLDRFFGYTF,TGTGCCAGCAGTTTAGACAGGTTCTTTGGCTACACCTTC
-,-,TRBJ2-7,TRBV20-1,CSARDGYEQYF,TGCAGTGCTAGGGACGGTTACGAGCAGTACTTC
TRBD1,-,TRBJ2-7,TRBV28,CASSYRTGHYEQYF,TGTGCCAGCAGTTATCGGACAGGTCACTACGAGCAGTACTTC
-,once,TRBJ2-3,TRBV11-1,CASSPKWGTTDTQYF,TGTGCCAGCAGCCCAAAATGGGGAACCACAGATACGCAGTATTTT
-,-,TRBJ2-7,TRBV5-4,CASSTPGPEEQYF,TGTGCCAGCTCCACCCCGGGGCCGGAGGAGCAGTACTTC
-,-,TRBJ1-1,TRBV27,CASSRPGQFPPLAEAFF,TGTGCCAGCAGTCGACCGGGACAATTCCCCCCGTTAGCTGAAGCTTTCTTT
-,-,TRBJ1-2,TRBV11-1,CASSLGLADGYTF,TGTGCCAGCAGCCTCGGACTGGCAGATGGCTACACCTTC
-,-,TRBJ2-5,TRBV7-9,CASSPDNQETQYF,TGTGCCAGCAGCCCAGACAATCAAGAGACCCAGTACTTC
-,-,TRBJ1-2,TRBV2,CATLTRGRGGDGYTF,TGTGCCACCCTAACCCGAGGGAGGGGGGGGGATGGCTACACCTTC
TRBD1,-,TRBJ1-2,TRBV11-2,CASSLRQGANYGYTF,TGTGCCAGCAGCTTAAGACAGGGGGCTAACTATGGCTACACCTTC
TRBD2,-,TRBJ2-1,TRBV7-2,CASSLIAGGYNEQFF,TGTGCCAGCAGCTTAATCGCGGGGGGTTACAATGAGCAGTTCTTC
-,-,TRBJ2-6,TRBV5-1,CASSLAALAGANVLTF,TGCGCCAGCAGCTTGGCGGCTCTAGCTGGGGCCAACGTCCTGACTTTC
-,-,TRBJ2-5,TRBV5-1,CASSLYPGIETQYF,TGCGCCAGCAGCTTGTATCCGGGGATAGAGACCCAGTACTTC
TRBD1,-,TRBJ2-7,TRBV30,CAWSRKGDSTYEQYF,TGTGCCTGGAGCAGGAAGGGGGACAGCACCTACGAGCAGTACTTC
-,few,TRBJ1-1,TRBV28,CASSLAAEAFF,TGTGCCAGCAGTTTGGCTGCCGAAGCTTTCTTT
TRBD2,-,TRBJ2-1,TRBV15,CATSTSLGLAGGNEQFF,TGTGCCACCAGCACATCGTTGGGACTAGCTGGCGGAAATGAGCAGTTCTTC
-,few,TRBJ1-5,TRBV7-9,CASSLGERPQHF,TGTGCCAGCAGCCTCGGCGAAAGGCCCCAGCATTTT
-,-,TRBJ1-2,TRBV9,CASSVGEGGLHGYTF,TGTGCCAGCAGCGTGGGGGAGGGCGGGTTGCATGGCTACACCTTC
-,-,TRBJ1-1,TRBV6-5,CASTTRRDTEAFF,TGTGCCAGCACCACGCGCCGGGACACTGAAGCTTTCTTT
TRBD1,few,TRBJ1-2,TRBV30,CAWGQGGYGYTF,TGTGCCTGGGGACAGGGGGGATATGGCTACACCTTC
-,once,TRBJ1-5,TRBV4-3,CASSQDVTQGSNQPQHF,TGCGCCAGCAGCCAAGATGTTACACAGGGTAGCAATCAGCCCCAGCATTTT
-,-,TRBJ1-1,TRBV5-5,CASSLSGDRAFF,TGTGCCAGCAGCTTATCAGGGGATAGAGCTTTCTTT
TRBD1,-,TRBJ1-1,TRBV18,CASSPFGQGMSVGGNTEAFF,TGTGCCAGCTCACCTTTCGGACAGGGGATGTCGGTAGGAGGGAACACTGAAGCTTTCTTT
-,-,TRBJ1-5,TRBV6-5,CASRADSFNQPQHF,TGTGCCAGCAGAGCCGACAGTTTCAATCAGCCCCAGCATTTT
TRBD1,-,TRBJ2-7,TRBV6-6,CASSPDRDVSYEQYF,TGTGCCAGCAGTCCGGACAGGGACGTTTCATACGAGCAGTACTTC
-,-,TRBJ2-5,TRBV7-2,CASSLNQGSGETQYF,TGTGCCAGCAGCCTTAACCAGGGATCTGGAGAGACCCAGTACTTC
TRBD1,-,TRBJ1-2,TRBV19,CASSTYGQGVNYGYTF,TGTGCCAGTAGTACCTACGGACAGGGGGTTAACTATGGCTACACCTTC
-,few,TRBJ1-1,TRBV30,CAFLRGMNTEAFF,TGTGCCTTCCTCAGGGGTATGAACACTGAAGCTTTCTTT
-,many,TRBJ2-3,TRBV25-1,CASSAGDTQYF,TGTGCCAGCAGTGCGGGAGATACGCAGTATTTT
TRBD2,-,TRBJ2-2,TRBV19,CASSRGLAEYTGELFF,TGTGCCAGTAGTAGGGGACTAGCGGAGTACACCGGGGAGCTGTTTTTT
TRBD1,few,TRBJ2-7,TRBV5-1,CASSSTPTGQGSYEQYF,TGCGCCAGCAGCTCTACCCCCACGGGACAGGGCTCCTACGAGCAGTACTTC
-,-,TRBJ2-1,TRBV5-1,CASSLGTDKSNEQFF,TGCGCCAGCAGCCTCGGGACGGACAAAAGTAATGAGCAGTTCTTC
-,-,TRBJ1-4,TRBV28,CATYDSWEKLFF,TGTGCCACCTACGACTCCTGGGAAAAACTGTTTTTT
TRBD1,-,TRBJ1-2,TRBV25-1,CASSSPGQGASGYTF,TGTGCCAGCAGTTCACCGGGACAGGGGGCCAGTGGCTACACCTTC